The 9 T cell receptor beta chains presented below share a single source sample, sequenced in a study of T-cell reconstitution after alpha-beta-depleted transplantation in children. Preparing the TCRbeta library involved the use of unique molecular identifiers. TCRdb itself ran the PCR reads through MiXCR, one entry per CDR3 protein. The sample holds 98,000 or so distinct CDR3 sequences, 5% to 7% seen once. The sequencing used PBMCs, mostly from graft donor cells, collected 360 days after TCRalphabeta/CD19-depleted stem cell transplant. The receptor set was obtained from a male patient aged 2 to 10 who had a stem cell transplant for acute lymphoblastic leukemia, so the T cells may come from the graft donor.

Ten or more counts support this clonotype. The chain joins TRBV20-1 to TRBJ2-7, with unresolved D. V lost 5 bases, J lost 3 bases, and 14 bases lay in between. Germline CDR1 reads DFQATT; CDR2 reads SNEGSKA (reference sequence). The CDR3 totals 13 residues. CDR3 in amino acids: CSAEEVPSYEQYF. The CDR3 DNA reads TGCAGTGCTGAAGAGGTACCTAGCTACGAGCAGTACTTC.

This clonotype was detected ten times or more. The chain recombines TRBV2 with TRBJ2-1; D possibly corresponds to TRBD2 (6 bases). The V and J ends lost 8 bases and 9 bases respectively, with 11 bases between them. Looked up from germline, CDR1 is SNHLY and CDR2 is FYNNEI. The CDR3 consists of 11 residues. The CDR3 sequence is CASSWGVEQFF. CDR3 in DNA: TGTGCCAGCTCCTGGGGGGTTGAGCAGTTCTTC.

In this sample, this clonotype turned up many times. This chain links TRBV6-5 with TRBJ2-7; D is unclear. CDR3 size: 12 residues. Trimming removed 1 base at V and 7 bases at J, with 8 bases between. Germline CDR1 and CDR2: MNHEY and SVGAGI. This chain's CDR3 is CASSYYGSEQYF. As DNA, the CDR3 is TGTGCCAGCAGTTACTATGGGTCGGAGCAGTACTTC.

Ten or more counts support this clonotype. The V gene is TRBV5-1, the J gene TRBJ2-5; 10 nucleotides align to TRBD2. V lost 5 bases and J lost 2; bases outside the gene matches: 9. Germline CDR1 SGHRS, CDR2 YFSETQ. The CDR3 extends over 16 amino acids. The CDR3 sequence is CASRNRLAGPQETQYF. The CDR3 DNA reads TGCGCCAGCAGAAACCGACTAGCGGGTCCACAAGAGACCCAGTACTTC. Full variable domain (outside the CDR3, taken from reference TRBV5-1 and TRBJ2-5): KAGVTQTPRYLIKTRGQQVTLSCSPISGHRSVSWYQQTPGQGLQFLFEYFSETQRNKGNFPGRFSGRQFSNSRSEMNVSTLELGDSALYLCASRNRLAGPQETQYFGPGTRLLVL.

This clonotype was recorded at least ten times. The chain recombines TRBV12-5 with TRBJ2-1; D might be TRBD1 or TRBD2, each matching 7 bases. There are 14 residues in the CDR3. The germline V gene encodes CDR1 LGHNT and CDR2 FRNRAP. The V end was cut by 3 bases, the J end by 5 bases, with 11 bases between. CDR3 residues: CASGFQGGNNEQFF. As DNA, the CDR3 is TGTGCTAGTGGTTTCCAGGGGGGGAACAATGAGCAGTTCTTC. Filled out from reference TRBV12-5 and TRBJ2-1, the complete variable domain reads DARVTQTPRHKVTEMGQEVTMRCQPILGHNTVFWYRQTMMQGLELLAYFRNRAPLDDSGMPKDRFSAEMPDATLATLKIQPSEPRDSAVYFCASGFQGGNNEQFFGPGTRLTVL.

This clonotype was detected many times. The chain links TRBV10-2 to TRBJ1-1; D may be TRBD1 (6 bases). CDR1 and CDR2 from the germline V gene are WSHSY and SAAADI. The CDR3 is made up of 16 amino acids. V was trimmed by 8 bases and J by 1 base, leaving 20 bases between them. Written as DNA, the CDR3 is TGCGCCAGCGGCTCTAGGGGGGTCGCCCCGAACACTGAAGCTTTCTTT. As protein: CASGSRGVAPNTEAFF.

Only a few counts were recorded for this clonotype. V gene TRBV27 combines with J gene TRBJ2-1; tentatively, D is TRBD1 (5 bases). Germline V gene lookup returns CDR1 MNHEY and CDR2 SMNVEV (reference sequence). The CDR3 consists of 17 residues. V shed 5 bases and J shed 6 bases, with 23 bases lying between them. The CDR3 sequence: CASSLFRMKGIINEQFF. CDR3 DNA sequence: TGTGCCAGCAGTCTTTTCCGGATGAAGGGGATTATCAATGAGCAGTTCTTC.

The V gene is TRBV9, the J gene TRBJ1-4; 7 bases align to TRBD1. The CDR3 sequence is 17 residues long. The V gene end was trimmed by 3 bases and the J gene end by 4 bases; junction bases not matched to a gene: 12. Germline V lookup: CDR1 SGDLS, CDR2 YYNGEE. This chain's CDR3 is CASSAYSTGSVNEKLFF. Here the CDR3 DNA reads TGTGCCAGCAGCGCCTACTCGACAGGGTCGGTTAATGAAAAACTGTTTTTT.

The chain combines TRBV20-1 with TRBJ2-7; no definite D call. Trimming pared 0 bases from V and 0 bases from J, leaving 9 bases between. Germline values: CDR1 DFQATT, CDR2 SNEGSKA (reference sequence). This CDR3 has 14 amino acids. The CDR3 loop is CSARDLRSSYEQYF. Here the CDR3 DNA reads TGCAGTGCTAGAGATCTCCGCAGCTCCTACGAGCAGTACTTC.